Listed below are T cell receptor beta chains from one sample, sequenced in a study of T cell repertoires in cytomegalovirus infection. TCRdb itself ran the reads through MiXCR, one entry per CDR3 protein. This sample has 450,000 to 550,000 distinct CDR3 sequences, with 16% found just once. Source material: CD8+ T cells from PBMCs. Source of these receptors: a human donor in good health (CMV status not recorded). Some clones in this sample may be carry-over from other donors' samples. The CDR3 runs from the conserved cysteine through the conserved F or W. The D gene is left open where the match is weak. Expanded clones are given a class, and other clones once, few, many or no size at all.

CDR3: CASSQGGSYSNQPQHF
DNA: TGCGCCAGCAGCCAAGGGGGCAGCTATAGCAATCAGCCCCAGCATTTT
size: NA
D: NA
J: TRBJ1-5
V: TRBV4-1

CDR3: CASSQDRQGAGANVLTF
DNA: TGTGCCAGCAGCCAAGACCGGCAGGGAGCTGGGGCCAACGTCCTGACTTTC
size: NA
D: NA
J: TRBJ2-6
V: TRBV4-2

CDR3: CAISESMTGEQPQHF
DNA: TGTGCCATCAGTGAGTCGATGACAGGGGAACAGCCCCAGCATTTT
size: NA
D: TRBD1
J: TRBJ1-5
V: TRBV10-3

CDR3: CASKRGTGVYEQYF
DNA: TGTGCCAGCAAGAGGGGGACAGGGGTCTACGAGCAGTACTTC
size: NA
D: TRBD1
J: TRBJ2-7
V: TRBV6-1

CDR3: CASSDYPGTPYGYTF
DNA: TGTGCCAGCAGTGACTACCCCGGGACCCCCTATGGCTACACCTTC
size: many
D: NA
J: TRBJ1-2
V: TRBV27

CDR3: CASSLPLGREAEAFF
DNA: TGTGCCAGCAGCCTGCCCCTGGGGAGGGAGGCTGAAGCTTTCTTT
size: many
D: NA
J: TRBJ1-1
V: TRBV7-8

CDR3: CASSLSMGRSYGYTF
DNA: TGTGCCAGCAGTTTATCGATGGGAAGAAGCTATGGCTACACCTTC
size: few
D: NA
J: TRBJ1-2
V: TRBV27

CDR3: CSARDLGVSNQPQHF
DNA: TGCAGTGCTAGAGATTTAGGGGTTAGCAATCAGCCCCAGCATTTT
size: few
D: NA
J: TRBJ1-5
V: TRBV20-1

CDR3: CASSQASGRATYEQYF
DNA: TGCGCCAGCAGCCAGGCTAGCGGGAGGGCGACCTACGAGCAGTACTTC
size: many
D: TRBD2
J: TRBJ2-7
V: TRBV4-1

CDR3: CASGTVYEQYF
DNA: TGTGCCAGCGGGACAGTCTACGAGCAGTACTTC
size: few
D: TRBD1
J: TRBJ2-7
V: TRBV5-6

CDR3: CASSIGGGPGNEQFF
DNA: TGTGCCAGTAGTATAGGTGGGGGGCCGGGCAATGAGCAGTTCTTC
size: NA
D: NA
J: TRBJ2-1
V: TRBV19

CDR3: CASSYRGRVEAFF
DNA: TGCGCCAGCAGCTACAGGGGGCGGGTGGAAGCTTTCTTT
size: few
D: TRBD1
J: TRBJ1-1
V: TRBV5-1

CDR3: CASSLETGNGDQPQHF
DNA: TGTGCCAGCAGCTTAGAAACCGGAAACGGAGATCAGCCCCAGCATTTT
size: many
D: NA
J: TRBJ1-5
V: TRBV7-9

CDR3: CASSIGSGDRVYEQYF
DNA: TGTGCCAGCAGCATCGGATCAGGGGACAGGGTATACGAGCAGTACTTC
size: many
D: TRBD1
J: TRBJ2-7
V: TRBV12-3/TRBV12-4

CDR3: CASSEDTGGQETQYF
DNA: TGTGCCAGCAGCGAAGATACAGGGGGCCAGGAGACCCAGTACTTC
size: NA
D: TRBD1
J: TRBJ2-5
V: TRBV9

CDR3: CATSRGTEQFF
DNA: TGTGCCACCAGCAGAGGGACTGAGCAGTTCTTC
size: NA
D: NA
J: TRBJ2-1
V: TRBV15

CDR3: CASSPPRTAEAFF
DNA: TGTGCCAGCAGCCCCCCCCGGACTGCTGAAGCTTTCTTT
size: few
D: NA
J: TRBJ1-1
V: TRBV5-5

CDR3: CASSQVNRGKDGYTF
DNA: TGTGCCAGCAGCCAAGTAAACAGGGGAAAGGATGGCTACACCTTC
size: few
D: TRBD1
J: TRBJ1-2
V: TRBV3-1

CDR3: CASSHRPGKTDTQYF
DNA: TGTGCCAGCAGCCATCGGCCCGGGAAAACAGATACGCAGTATTTT
size: many
D: NA
J: TRBJ2-3
V: TRBV28

CDR3: CASSLRTRRGDTIYF
DNA: TGTGCCAGCAGCTTAAGGACCCGGCGGGGAGACACCATATATTTT
size: many
D: NA
J: TRBJ1-3
V: TRBV11-2

CDR3: CAWVGTGESSGANVLTF
DNA: TGTGCCTGGGTAGGGACAGGGGAAAGCTCTGGGGCCAACGTCCTGACTTTC
size: few
D: TRBD1
J: TRBJ2-6
V: TRBV30

CDR3: CASMDRVAYEQYF
DNA: TGTGCCAGTATGGACAGGGTCGCCTACGAGCAGTACTTC
size: NA
D: TRBD1
J: TRBJ2-7
V: TRBV19

CDR3: CASSLNVGGLYNEQFF
DNA: TGTGCCAGCAGCTTAAATGTCGGGGGTCTCTACAATGAGCAGTTCTTC
size: NA
D: NA
J: TRBJ2-1
V: TRBV7-3

CDR3: CASTRTPGDGYTF
DNA: TGTGCCAGCACCAGGACACCGGGGGATGGCTACACCTTC
size: NA
D: NA
J: TRBJ1-2
V: TRBV7-9

CDR3: CASSFSGTAYEQYF
DNA: TGTGCCAGCAGCTTTAGCGGGACGGCCTACGAGCAGTACTTC
size: many
D: TRBD2
J: TRBJ2-7
V: TRBV7-6

CDR3: CAISVGSNTEAFF
DNA: TGTGCCATCAGTGTCGGTTCGAACACTGAAGCTTTCTTT
size: many
D: NA
J: TRBJ1-1
V: TRBV10-3

CDR3: CASSMTGSDGYTF
DNA: TGTGCCAGTAGTATGACAGGGAGCGATGGCTACACCTTC
size: many
D: TRBD1
J: TRBJ1-2
V: TRBV19

CDR3: CASRIVAGANTGELFF
DNA: TGTGCCAGCAGAATAGTAGCGGGGGCTAACACCGGGGAGCTGTTTTTT
size: many
D: TRBD2
J: TRBJ2-2
V: TRBV12-3/TRBV12-4

CDR3: CASSLGVRAYEQYF
DNA: TGTGCCAGCAGCTTAGGGGTTCGGGCCTACGAGCAGTACTTC
size: many
D: NA
J: TRBJ2-7
V: TRBV7-2

CDR3: CASSTRYKGDGPYNSPLHF
DNA: TGTGCCAGCAGCACACGGTACAAAGGGGACGGGCCCTATAATTCACCCCTCCACTTT
size: many
D: NA
J: TRBJ1-6
V: TRBV11-2

CDR3: CASGSPAGPQHF
DNA: TGTGCTAGTGGATCACCAGCCGGGCCCCAGCATTTT
size: NA
D: NA
J: TRBJ1-5
V: TRBV12-5

CDR3: CASSKTSGGHLSYNEQFF
DNA: TGTGCCAGCAGCAAAACTAGCGGGGGGCACCTCTCCTACAATGAGCAGTTCTTC
size: many
D: TRBD2
J: TRBJ2-1
V: TRBV2

CDR3: CASSFQGQSEAFF
DNA: TGTGCCAGCAGTTTTCAGGGACAGTCTGAAGCTTTCTTT
size: many
D: TRBD1
J: TRBJ1-1
V: TRBV5-4

CDR3: CAISDASGRIYNEQFF
DNA: TGTGCCATCAGTGATGCTAGCGGGAGGATCTACAATGAGCAGTTCTTC
size: many
D: TRBD2
J: TRBJ2-1
V: TRBV10-3

CDR3: CASSEGLGATNEKLFF
DNA: TGTGCCAGCAGTGAAGGGTTGGGGGCAACTAATGAAAAACTGTTTTTT
size: few
D: NA
J: TRBJ1-4
V: TRBV25-1

CDR3: CASSPYGAGTSGEQYF
DNA: TGTGCCAGCAGCCCCTATGGGGCCGGGACTAGCGGCGAGCAGTACTTC
size: few
D: TRBD2
J: TRBJ2-7
V: TRBV7-3

CDR3: CSASHSGATDTQYF
DNA: TGCAGTGCTAGTCATAGCGGTGCCACAGATACGCAGTATTTT
size: NA
D: NA
J: TRBJ2-3
V: TRBV20-1

CDR3: CASSGMPGGLLETQYF
DNA: TGTGCCAGCAGCGGGATGCCAGGGGGCTTGTTGGAGACCCAGTACTTC
size: NA
D: TRBD1
J: TRBJ2-5
V: TRBV5-4

CDR3: CASSLRWREGGYTF
DNA: TGTGCCAGCAGTTTAAGATGGAGGGAGGGTGGCTACACCTTC
size: NA
D: NA
J: TRBJ1-2
V: TRBV27

CDR3: CASSSRPNTGELFF
DNA: TGTGCCAGCAGCTCACGGCCAAACACCGGGGAGCTGTTTTTT
size: many
D: NA
J: TRBJ2-2
V: TRBV7-2

CDR3: CASSSPSGDGYTF
DNA: TGTGCCAGCAGCTCGCCCTCAGGGGATGGCTACACCTTC
size: many
D: NA
J: TRBJ1-2
V: TRBV7-9

CDR3: CASSDWGSSNTEAFF
DNA: TGTGCCAGCAGTGACTGGGGCTCCTCGAACACTGAAGCTTTCTTT
size: many
D: NA
J: TRBJ1-1
V: TRBV2